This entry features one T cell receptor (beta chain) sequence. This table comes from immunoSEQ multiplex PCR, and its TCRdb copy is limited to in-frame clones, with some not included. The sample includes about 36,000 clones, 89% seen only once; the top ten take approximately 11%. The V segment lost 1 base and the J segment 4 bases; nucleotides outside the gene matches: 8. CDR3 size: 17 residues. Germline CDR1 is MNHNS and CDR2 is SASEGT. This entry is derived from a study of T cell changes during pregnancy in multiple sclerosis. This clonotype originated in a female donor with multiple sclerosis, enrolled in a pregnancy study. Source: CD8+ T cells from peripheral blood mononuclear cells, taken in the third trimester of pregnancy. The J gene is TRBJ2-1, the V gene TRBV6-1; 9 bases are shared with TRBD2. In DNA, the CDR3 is TGTGCCAGCAGTGAAGGTTTTGGTAGCGGGGGATACAATGAGCAGTTCTTC. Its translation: CASSEGFGSGGYNEQFF.